These 10 T cell receptor beta chains were sequenced from one sample in a study of early stage breast cancer tumors. Sequencing was performed with immunoSEQ multiplex PCR; in TCRdb, only in-frame clones are kept and a portion is missing. In the table there are about 46,000 clones, 78% of which are singletons. Source material: blood. The receptors were sampled from a person aged 40 to 50 with breast cancer.

CDR3 region: CSVRGANTGELFF. The CDR3, as DNA: TGCAGCGTGAGGGGCGCTAACACCGGGGAGCTGTTTTTT. The gene calls are TRBV29-1 and TRBJ2-2; D possibly matches TRBD1 or TRBD2 (5 bases each). V gave up 6 bases and J gave up 2 bases, with 10 bases separating them. Germline V gene data show CDR1 as SQVTM and CDR2 as ANQGSEA. The CDR3 totals 13 residues.

This clone has more than one count but fewer than ten. DNA of the CDR3: TGTGCCTGGAGTGTAGCGGCCCGGGGGGAAGCTTTCTTT. It yields the protein CAWSVAARGEAFF. The J gene is TRBJ1-1, the V gene TRBV30, with D perhaps TRBD1 (5 bases). V was trimmed by 0 bases and J by 8 bases, leaving 13 bases between them. This CDR3 spans 13 amino acids. CDR1 is GTSNPN, CDR2 SVGIG, per germline (reference sequence). Full variable domain (outside the CDR3, taken from reference TRBV30 and TRBJ1-1): SQTIHQWPATLVQPVGSPLSLECTVEGTSNPNLYWYRQAAGRGLQLLFYSVGIGQISSEVPQNLSASRPQDRQFILSSKKLLLSDSGFYLCAWSVAARGEAFFGQGTRLTVV.

The rearrangement links TRBV19 to TRBJ1-2; D is perhaps TRBD1 (6 bases). The CDR3 is 15 residues long. Trimming took 3 bases from V and 7 from J, leaving 18 bases between them. The germline V gene encodes CDR1 LNHDA and CDR2 SQIVND (reference sequence). The CDR3 nucleotides read TGTGCCAGTAGTATGCCCGACAGGAGCTTTATTGGCTACACCTTC. It specifies CASSMPDRSFIGYTF.

CDR3: CAWTTGANEKLFF. CDR3 nucleotide sequence: TGTGCCTGGACCACAGGGGCAAATGAAAAACTGTTTTTT. This chain connects TRBV30 to TRBJ1-4; 7 bases are shared with TRBD1. Germline V gene data show CDR1 as GTSNPN and CDR2 as SVGIG (reference sequence). V gave up 4 bases and J gave up 5 bases; unmatched junction bases: 4. The CDR3 consists of 13 residues.

The chain joins TRBV10-3 to TRBJ2-7; 8 bases are a match to TRBD1. This CDR3 contains 18 residues. The V and J ends lost 0 bases and 4 bases, in that order; junction bases with no gene match: 14. Germline V gives CDR1 ENHRY, CDR2 SYGVKD. The CDR3 coding sequence is TGTGCCATCAGTGAGTCCATCCCCACGACAGGGGTAGTGTACGAGCAGTACTTC. This sequence encodes CAISESIPTTGVVYEQYF.

The chain carries TRBV5-4 and TRBJ1-1; no clear D. Trimming removed 4 bases from V and 6 bases from J, with 22 bases in between. The CDR3 length is 16 residues. CDR1 is SGHNT, CDR2 YYREEE, per germline (reference sequence). This CDR3 reads CASSEAAVVGKSEAFF. The CDR3, as DNA: TGTGCCAGCAGCGAGGCGGCGGTTGTGGGGAAGTCTGAAGCTTTCTTT.

This clone appeared a single time. V usage is TRBV15 and J usage is TRBJ2-1; D ambiguous. V was pared by 6 bases and J by 0 bases, with 9 bases between. This CDR3 contains 14 residues. The germline gives CDR1 LNHNV, CDR2 YYDKDF (reference sequence). CDR3 sequence (DNA): TGTGCCACCAGACGATCCGACTCCTACAATGAGCAGTTCTTC. Translating it yields CATRRSDSYNEQFF.

The chain has TRBV13 and TRBJ2-1; 7 bases are a match to TRBD2. This CDR3 is 15 amino acids long. Per the germline V gene, CDR1 is PRHDT and CDR2 is FYEKMQ (reference sequence). V lost 0 bases and J lost 3; bases outside the gene matches: 2. The CDR3 sequence: CASSLGLAVYNEQFF. CDR3 nucleotide sequence: TGTGCCAGCAGCTTAGGGCTAGCGGTCTACAATGAGCAGTTCTTC.

The rearrangement uses TRBV11-3 and TRBJ2-7; D may match TRBD1 or TRBD2 (5 bases each). CDR3 size: 15 residues. Germline V gives CDR1 SGHNT, CDR2 YENEEA. V lost 5 bases and J lost 2, with 16 bases in between. CDR3 bases: TGTGCCAGCAGCCAAGACGGGGCAGGAACCTACGAGCAGTACTTC. Translating gives CASSQDGAGTYEQYF.

V usage is TRBV5-1 and J usage is TRBJ2-7; TRBD2 agrees at 12 bases. The CDR3 is 16 residues long. With 2 bases clipped from V and 1 base from J, the junction kept 4 bases outside the gene matches. Germline CDR1 and CDR2: SGHRS and YFSETQ. The CDR3 here is CASSLLAGGISYEQYF. CDR3 DNA sequence: TGCGCCAGCAGCTTACTAGCGGGAGGTATTTCCTACGAGCAGTACTTC.